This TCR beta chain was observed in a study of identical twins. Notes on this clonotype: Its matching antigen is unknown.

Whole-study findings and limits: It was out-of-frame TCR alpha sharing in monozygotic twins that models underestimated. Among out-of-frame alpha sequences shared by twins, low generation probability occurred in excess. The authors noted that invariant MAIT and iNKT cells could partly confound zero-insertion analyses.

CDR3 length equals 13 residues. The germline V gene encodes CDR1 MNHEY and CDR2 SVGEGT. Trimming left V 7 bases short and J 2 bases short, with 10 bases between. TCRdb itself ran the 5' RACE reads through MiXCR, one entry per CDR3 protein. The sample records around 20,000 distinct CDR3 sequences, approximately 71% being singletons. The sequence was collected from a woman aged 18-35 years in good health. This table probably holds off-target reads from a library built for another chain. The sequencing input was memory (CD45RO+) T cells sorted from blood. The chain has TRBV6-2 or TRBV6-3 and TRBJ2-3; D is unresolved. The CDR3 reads CASKGDPTDTQYF. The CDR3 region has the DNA TGTGCCAGCAAAGGAGATCCCACAGATACGCAGTATTTT.